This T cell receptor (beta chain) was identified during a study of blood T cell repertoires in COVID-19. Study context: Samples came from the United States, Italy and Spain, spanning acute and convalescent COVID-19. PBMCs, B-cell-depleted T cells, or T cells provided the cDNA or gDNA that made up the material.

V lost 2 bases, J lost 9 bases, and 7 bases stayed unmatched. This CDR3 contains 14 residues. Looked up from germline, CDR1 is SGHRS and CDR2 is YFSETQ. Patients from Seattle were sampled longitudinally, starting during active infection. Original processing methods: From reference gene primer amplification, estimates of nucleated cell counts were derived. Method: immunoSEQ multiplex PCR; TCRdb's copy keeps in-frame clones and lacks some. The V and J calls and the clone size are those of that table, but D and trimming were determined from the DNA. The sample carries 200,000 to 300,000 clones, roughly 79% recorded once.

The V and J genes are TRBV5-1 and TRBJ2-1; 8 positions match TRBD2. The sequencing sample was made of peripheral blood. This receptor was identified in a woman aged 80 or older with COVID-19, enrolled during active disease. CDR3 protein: CASSFREGRGEQFF. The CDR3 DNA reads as TGCGCCAGCAGCTTTCGGGAGGGCCGGGGTGAGCAGTTCTTC.